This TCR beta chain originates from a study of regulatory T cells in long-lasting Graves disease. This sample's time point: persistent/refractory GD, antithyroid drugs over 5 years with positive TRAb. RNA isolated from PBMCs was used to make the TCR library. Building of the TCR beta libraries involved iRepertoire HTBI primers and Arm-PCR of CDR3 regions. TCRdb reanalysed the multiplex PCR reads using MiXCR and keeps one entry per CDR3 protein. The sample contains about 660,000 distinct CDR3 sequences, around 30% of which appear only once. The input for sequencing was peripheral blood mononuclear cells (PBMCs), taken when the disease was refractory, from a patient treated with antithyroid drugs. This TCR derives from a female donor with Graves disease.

CDR3 amino acids: CAWSVQWTSGNEQFF. In DNA form, the CDR3 reads TGTGCCTGGAGTGTACAGTGGACTAGCGGCAATGAGCAGTTCTTC. The rearrangement links TRBV30 to TRBJ2-1, with TRBD2 identical over 10 bases. The V segment lost 0 bases and the J segment 6 bases; nucleotides outside the gene matches: 5. The CDR3 extends over 15 amino acids. Germline V gene data show CDR1 as GTSNPN and CDR2 as SVGIG (reference sequence).